Sequencing of this TCR beta chain was carried out in a study of cytomegalovirus exposure and HLA in healthy donors. Trimming took 5 bases from V and 4 from J; bases not matched to a gene: 7. This CDR3 spans 15 amino acids. Looked up from germline, CDR1 is SGHTA and CDR2 is FQGNSA. Donors were ostensibly healthy at sampling, although undocumented immune exposures were probable. With respect to this clone: Antigen: not known.

General study points: A later analysis by the authors found several of the most significant clusters apparently linked to common viral pathogens. 164 TCR beta chains were listed as cytomegalovirus-associated. High sensitivity and specificity were reportedly achieved when the classifier diagnosed cytomegalovirus status.

Primers included in the PCR were 60 Vbeta and 13 Jbeta primers. Assay used: immunoSEQ multiplex PCR; TCRdb lists only in-frame clones, some missing. The repertoire holds some 130,000 clones, with over 60% as singletons. The receptor was isolated from a young man in good health and CMV-seronegative. J is TRBJ2-4 and V is TRBV7-2, with TRBD2 matching over 8 bases. Material for sequencing was PBMCs. The CDR3 sequence: CASSQTGLGKNIQYF. The DNA for the CDR3 is TGTGCCAGCAGCCAAACGGGACTAGGAAAAAACATTCAGTACTTC.